The 3 T cell receptor beta chains below all came from one sample that was sequenced in a study of cytomegalovirus exposure and HLA in healthy donors. Using immunoSEQ multiplex PCR, the repertoire was profiled, and TCRdb retains in-frame clones only, with some absent. Found here are about 73,000 clones, around nine tenths of them singletons; the top ten hold 3.8%. The material sequenced was PBMCs. The receptors stem from a woman younger than 35 in good health and CMV-seropositive.

This clone was counted a few times. V gene TRBV7-2 combines with J gene TRBJ1-5, with 8 bases that match TRBD1. In germline, CDR1 is SGHTA, CDR2 FQGNSA. The ends lost 3 bases at V and 3 bases at J; junction bases unmatched: 10. This CDR3 has 17 residues. The CDR3 bases are TGTGCCAGCAGCTTGGACCACGACAGGGGAGACAATCAGCCCCAGCATTTT. It encodes CASSLDHDRGDNQPQHF.

The J gene is TRBJ1-1, the V gene TRBV4-1; 7 bases match TRBD1. Trimming took 4 bases from V and 5 from J; bases not matched to a gene: 4. The CDR3 has 13 residues. Germline assignment: CDR1 MGHRA and CDR2 YSYEKL. CDR3 residues: CASSPRTGTEAFF. DNA for the CDR3: TGCGCCAGCAGCCCCAGGACAGGAACTGAAGCTTTCTTT.

This clone was counted only a few times. This chain links TRBV7-9 with TRBJ2-2; D is possibly TRBD2 (7 bases). The CDR3 has 15 amino acids. Looked up from germline, CDR1 is SEHNR and CDR2 is FQNEAQ (reference sequence). The V end lost 3 bases, the J end lost 4 bases, and 12 bases lay between the germline ends. The CDR3 DNA reads TGTGCCAGCAGCTTTAGGGGGGGAAGCACCGGGGAGCTGTTTTTT. Protein product: CASSFRGGSTGELFF.